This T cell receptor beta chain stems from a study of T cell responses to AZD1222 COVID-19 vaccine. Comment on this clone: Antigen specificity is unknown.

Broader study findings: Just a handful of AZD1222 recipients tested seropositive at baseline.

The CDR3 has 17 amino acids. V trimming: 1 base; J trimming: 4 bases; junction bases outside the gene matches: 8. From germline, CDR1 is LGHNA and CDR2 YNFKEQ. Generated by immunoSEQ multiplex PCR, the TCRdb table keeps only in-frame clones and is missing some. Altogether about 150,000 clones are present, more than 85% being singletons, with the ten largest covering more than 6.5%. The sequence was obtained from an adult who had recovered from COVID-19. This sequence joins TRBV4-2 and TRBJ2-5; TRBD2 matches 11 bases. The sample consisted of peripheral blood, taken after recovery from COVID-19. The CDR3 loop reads CASSQVLAGGLRETQYF. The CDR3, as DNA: TGTGCCAGCAGCCAAGTTTTAGCGGGGGGGCTCAGAGAGACCCAGTACTTC.